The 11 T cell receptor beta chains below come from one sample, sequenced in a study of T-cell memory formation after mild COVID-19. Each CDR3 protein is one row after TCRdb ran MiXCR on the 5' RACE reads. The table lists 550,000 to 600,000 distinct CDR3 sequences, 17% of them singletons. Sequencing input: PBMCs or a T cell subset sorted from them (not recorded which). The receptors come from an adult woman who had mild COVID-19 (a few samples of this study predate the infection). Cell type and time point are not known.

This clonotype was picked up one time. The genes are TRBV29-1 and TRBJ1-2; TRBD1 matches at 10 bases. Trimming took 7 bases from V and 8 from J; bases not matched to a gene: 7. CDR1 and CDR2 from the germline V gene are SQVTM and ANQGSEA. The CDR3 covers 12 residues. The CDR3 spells CSAGDRGAGYTF. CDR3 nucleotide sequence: TGCAGCGCAGGGGACAGGGGTGCCGGCTACACCTTC.

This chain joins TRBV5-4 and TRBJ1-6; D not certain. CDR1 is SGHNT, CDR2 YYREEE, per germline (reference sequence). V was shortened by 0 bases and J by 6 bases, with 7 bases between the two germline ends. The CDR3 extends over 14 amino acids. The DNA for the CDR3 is TGTGCCAGCAGCTTGGCGGTGCGTAATTCACCCCTCCACTTT. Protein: CASSLAVRNSPLHF.

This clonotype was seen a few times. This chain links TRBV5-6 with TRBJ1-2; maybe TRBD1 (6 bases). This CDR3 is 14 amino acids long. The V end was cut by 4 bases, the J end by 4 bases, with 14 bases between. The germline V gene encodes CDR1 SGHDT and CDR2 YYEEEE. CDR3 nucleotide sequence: TGTGCCAGCAGCGGGGGGGGCTGGGGCTATGGCTACACCTTC. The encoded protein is CASSGGGWGYGYTF. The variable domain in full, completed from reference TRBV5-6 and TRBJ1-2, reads DAGVTQSPTHLIKTRGQQVTLRCSPKSGHDTVSWYQQALGQGPQFIFQYYEEEERQRGNFPDRFSGHQFPNYSSELNVNALLLGDSALYLCASSGGGWGYGYTFGSGTRLTVV.

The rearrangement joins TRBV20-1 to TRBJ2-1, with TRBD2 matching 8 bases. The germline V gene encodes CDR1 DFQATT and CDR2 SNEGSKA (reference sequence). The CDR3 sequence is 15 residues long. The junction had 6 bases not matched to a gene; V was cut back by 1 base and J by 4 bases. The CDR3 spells CSARGSSGTYNEQFF. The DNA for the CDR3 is TGCAGTGCTAGAGGAAGTAGCGGGACTTACAATGAGCAGTTCTTC.

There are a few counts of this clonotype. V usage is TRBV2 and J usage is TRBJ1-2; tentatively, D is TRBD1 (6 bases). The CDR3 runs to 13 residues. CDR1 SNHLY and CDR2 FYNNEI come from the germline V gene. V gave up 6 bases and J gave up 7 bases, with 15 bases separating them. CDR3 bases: TGTGCCAGCAGGGAACGGACAGCGGGTGGCTACACCTTC. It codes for CASRERTAGGYTF.

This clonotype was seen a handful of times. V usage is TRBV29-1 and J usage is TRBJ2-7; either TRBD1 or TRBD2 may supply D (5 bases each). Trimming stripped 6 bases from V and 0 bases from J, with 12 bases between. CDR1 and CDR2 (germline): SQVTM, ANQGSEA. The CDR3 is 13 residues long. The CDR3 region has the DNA TGCAGCGTCCGGGACCGGAGCTCCTACGAGCAGTACTTC. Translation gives CSVRDRSSYEQYF.

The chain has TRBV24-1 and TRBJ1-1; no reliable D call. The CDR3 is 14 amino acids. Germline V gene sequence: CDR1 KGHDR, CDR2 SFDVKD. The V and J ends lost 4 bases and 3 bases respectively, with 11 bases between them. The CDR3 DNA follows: TGTGCCACCAGTGACTCCTTGACCCACACTGAAGCTTTCTTT. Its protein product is CATSDSLTHTEAFF.

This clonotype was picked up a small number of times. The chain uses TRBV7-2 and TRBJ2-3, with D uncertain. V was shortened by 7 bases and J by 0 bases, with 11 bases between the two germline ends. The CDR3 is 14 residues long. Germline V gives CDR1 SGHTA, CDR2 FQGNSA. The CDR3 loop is CASKGSHSTDTQYF. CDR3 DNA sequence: TGTGCCAGCAAGGGCTCCCATAGCACAGATACGCAGTATTTT.

CDR3 sequence: CASSPSASRPEQFF. CDR3 sequence (DNA): TGCGCCAGCAGCCCATCCGCCTCCCGGCCCGAGCAGTTCTTC. The genes are TRBV5-1 and TRBJ2-1, with D unclear. Trimming cost V 4 bases and J 10 bases, with 18 bases left between them. The CDR3 consists of 14 residues. Germline values: CDR1 SGHRS, CDR2 YFSETQ.

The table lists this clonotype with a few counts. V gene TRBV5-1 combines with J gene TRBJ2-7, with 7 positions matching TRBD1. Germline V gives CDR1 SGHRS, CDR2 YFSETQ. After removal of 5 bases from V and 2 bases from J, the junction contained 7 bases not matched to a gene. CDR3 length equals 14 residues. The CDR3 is CASRIRGGPYEQYF. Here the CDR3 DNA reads TGCGCCAGCAGAATAAGAGGGGGCCCCTACGAGCAGTACTTC.

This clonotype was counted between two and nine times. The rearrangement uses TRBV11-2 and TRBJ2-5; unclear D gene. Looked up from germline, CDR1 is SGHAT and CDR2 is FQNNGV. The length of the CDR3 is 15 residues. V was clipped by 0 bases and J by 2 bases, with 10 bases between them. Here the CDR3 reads CASSLEGRPQETQYF. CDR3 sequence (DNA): TGTGCCAGCAGCTTAGAGGGCAGGCCGCAAGAGACCCAGTACTTC. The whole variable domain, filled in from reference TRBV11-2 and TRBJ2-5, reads EAGVAQSPRYKIIEKRQSVAFWCNPISGHATLYWYQQILGQGPKLLIQFQNNGVVDDSQLPKDRFSAERLKGVDSTLKIQPAKLEDSAVYLCASSLEGRPQETQYFGPGTRLLVL.